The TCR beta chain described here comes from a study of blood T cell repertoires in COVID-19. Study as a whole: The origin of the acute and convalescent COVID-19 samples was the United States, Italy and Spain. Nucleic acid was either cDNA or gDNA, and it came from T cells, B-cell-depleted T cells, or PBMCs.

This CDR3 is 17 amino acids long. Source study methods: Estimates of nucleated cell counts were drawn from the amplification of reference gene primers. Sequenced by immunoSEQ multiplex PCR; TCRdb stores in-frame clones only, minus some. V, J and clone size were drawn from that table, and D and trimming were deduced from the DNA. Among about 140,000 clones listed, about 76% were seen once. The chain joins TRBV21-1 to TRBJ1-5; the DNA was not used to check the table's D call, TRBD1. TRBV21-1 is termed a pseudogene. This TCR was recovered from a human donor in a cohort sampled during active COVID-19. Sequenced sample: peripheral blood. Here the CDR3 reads CASSSRDTGSGNQPQHF. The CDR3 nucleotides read TGTGCCAGCAGCTCCCGGGACACAGGTTCAGGCAATCAGCCCCAGCATTTT.